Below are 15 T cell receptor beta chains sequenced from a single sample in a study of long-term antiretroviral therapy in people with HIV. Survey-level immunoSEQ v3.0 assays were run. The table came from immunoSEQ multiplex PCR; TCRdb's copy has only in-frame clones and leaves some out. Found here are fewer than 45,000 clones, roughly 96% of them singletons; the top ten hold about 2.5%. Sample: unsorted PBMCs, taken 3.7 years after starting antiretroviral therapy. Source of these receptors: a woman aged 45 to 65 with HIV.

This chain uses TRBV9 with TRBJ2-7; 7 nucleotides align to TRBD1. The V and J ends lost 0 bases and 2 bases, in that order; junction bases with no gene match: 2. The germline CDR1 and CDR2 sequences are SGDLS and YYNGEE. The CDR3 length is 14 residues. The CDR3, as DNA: TGTGCCAGCAGCGTAGGCCAGGGGGCCTACGAGCAGTACTTC. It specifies CASSVGQGAYEQYF.

The chain's CDR3 is CASAGQLIETQYF. The CDR3 DNA follows: TGTGCCAGCGCCGGACAGTTAATAGAGACCCAGTACTTC. V gene TRBV6-5 combines with J gene TRBJ2-5; tentatively, D is TRBD1 (6 bases). The CDR3 is 13 residues long. Germline CDR1 is MNHEY and CDR2 is SVGAGI. Trimming removed 8 bases from V and 4 bases from J, with 14 bases in between.

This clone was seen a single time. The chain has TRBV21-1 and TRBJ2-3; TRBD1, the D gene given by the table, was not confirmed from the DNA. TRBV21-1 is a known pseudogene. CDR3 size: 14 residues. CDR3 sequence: CASSKVAPRQTQYF. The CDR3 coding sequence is TGTGCCAGCAGCAAGGTCGCCCCCAGGCAGACGCAGTATTTT.

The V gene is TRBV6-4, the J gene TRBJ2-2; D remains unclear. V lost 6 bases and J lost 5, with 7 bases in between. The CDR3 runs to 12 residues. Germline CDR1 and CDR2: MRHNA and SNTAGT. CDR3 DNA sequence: TGTGCCAGCAGCGCGATAACCGGGGAGCTGTTTTTT. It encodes CASSAITGELFF.

CDR3 sequence (DNA): TGTGCCAGCAGAGACAGGGCCTACGAGCAGTACTTC. It codes for CASRDRAYEQYF. The genes are TRBV6-5 and TRBJ2-7, with 7 positions matching TRBD1. CDR3 length: 12 residues. CDR1 and CDR2 (germline): MNHEY, SVGAGI. The junction had 1 base not matched to a gene; V was cut back by 6 bases and J by 2 bases.

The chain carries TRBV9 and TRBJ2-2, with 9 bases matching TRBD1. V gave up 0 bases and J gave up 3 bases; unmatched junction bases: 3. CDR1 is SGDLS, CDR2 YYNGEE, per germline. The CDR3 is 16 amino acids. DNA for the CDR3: TGTGCCAGCAGCGTAGAGGGACAGGGATACACCGGGGAGCTGTTTTTT. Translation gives CASSVEGQGYTGELFF.

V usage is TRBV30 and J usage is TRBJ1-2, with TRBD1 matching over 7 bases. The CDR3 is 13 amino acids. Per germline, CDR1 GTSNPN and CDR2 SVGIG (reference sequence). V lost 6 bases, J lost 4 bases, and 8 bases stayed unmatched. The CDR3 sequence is CACQSTGSYGYTF. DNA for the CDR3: TGTGCCTGTCAGTCGACAGGGAGCTATGGCTACACCTTC.

The CDR3 DNA follows: TGTGCCAGCAGTTACTCACCGGAACCCAATCAGCCCCAGCATTTT. Amino acids: CASSYSPEPNQPQHF. The chain employs TRBV6-6 and TRBJ1-5; D not certain. The V end was cut by 0 bases, the J end by 3 bases, with 9 bases between. The CDR3 length is 15 residues. Germline V lookup: CDR1 MNHNY, CDR2 SVGAGI (reference sequence).

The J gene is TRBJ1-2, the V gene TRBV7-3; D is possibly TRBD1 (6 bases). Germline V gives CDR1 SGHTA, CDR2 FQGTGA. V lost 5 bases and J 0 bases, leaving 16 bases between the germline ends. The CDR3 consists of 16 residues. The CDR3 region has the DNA TGTGCCAGCAGCGCCGGGGCCAGGGGATCTAACTATGGCTACACCTTC. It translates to CASSAGARGSNYGYTF. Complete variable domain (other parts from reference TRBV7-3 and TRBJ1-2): GAGVSQTPSNKVTEKGKYVELRCDPISGHTALYWYRQSLGQGPEFLIYFQGTGAADDSGLPNDRFFAVRPEGSVSTLKIQRTERGDSAVYLCASSAGARGSNYGYTFGSGTRLTVV.

As DNA, the CDR3 is TGTGCCAGCAGCTTAGCTGGGGGGAGTAATGAAAAACTGTTTTTT. This codes for CASSLAGGSNEKLFF. The chain links TRBV7-2 to TRBJ1-4; maybe TRBD1 (5 bases). Trimming shortened V by 0 bases and J by 4 bases, and 9 bases separated the two germline ends. This CDR3 comprises 15 residues. Germline loops: CDR1 SGHTA, CDR2 FQGNSA.

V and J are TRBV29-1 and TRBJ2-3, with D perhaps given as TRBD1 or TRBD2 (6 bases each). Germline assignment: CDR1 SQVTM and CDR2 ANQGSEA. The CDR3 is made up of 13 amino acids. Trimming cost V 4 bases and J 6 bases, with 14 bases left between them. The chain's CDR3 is CSVVVGGRDTQYF. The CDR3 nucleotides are TGCAGCGTTGTGGTCGGGGGCAGGGATACGCAGTATTTT.

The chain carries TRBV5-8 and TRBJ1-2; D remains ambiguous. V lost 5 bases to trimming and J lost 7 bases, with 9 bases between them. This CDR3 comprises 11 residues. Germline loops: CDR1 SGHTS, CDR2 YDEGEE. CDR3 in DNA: TGTGCCAGCAGTATGGGGTTTGGCTACACCTTC. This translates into CASSMGFGYTF.

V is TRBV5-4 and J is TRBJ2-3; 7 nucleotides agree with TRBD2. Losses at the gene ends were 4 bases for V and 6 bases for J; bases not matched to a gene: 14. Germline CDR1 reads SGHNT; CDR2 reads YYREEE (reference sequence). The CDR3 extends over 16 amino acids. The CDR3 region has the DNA TGTGCCAGCAGCATACAAGCGGGGAAGGCCTACGATACGCAGTATTTT. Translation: CASSIQAGKAYDTQYF. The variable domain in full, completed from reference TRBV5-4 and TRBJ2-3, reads ETGVTQSPTHLIKTRGQQVTLRCSSQSGHNTVSWYQQALGQGPQFIFQYYREEENGRGNFPPRFSGLQFPNYSSELNVNALELDDSALYLCASSIQAGKAYDTQYFGPGTRLTVL.

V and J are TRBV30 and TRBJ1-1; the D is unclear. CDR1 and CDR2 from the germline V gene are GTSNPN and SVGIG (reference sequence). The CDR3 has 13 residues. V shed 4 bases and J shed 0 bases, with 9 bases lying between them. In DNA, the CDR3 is TGTGCCTGGATCTCAGTCATGAACACTGAAGCTTTCTTT. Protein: CAWISVMNTEAFF.

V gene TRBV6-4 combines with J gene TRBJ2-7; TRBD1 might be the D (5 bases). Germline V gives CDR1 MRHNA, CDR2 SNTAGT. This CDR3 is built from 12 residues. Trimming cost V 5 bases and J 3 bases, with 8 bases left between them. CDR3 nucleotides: TGTGCCAGCAGTTTCAGGGTCTACGAGCAGTACTTC. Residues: CASSFRVYEQYF.